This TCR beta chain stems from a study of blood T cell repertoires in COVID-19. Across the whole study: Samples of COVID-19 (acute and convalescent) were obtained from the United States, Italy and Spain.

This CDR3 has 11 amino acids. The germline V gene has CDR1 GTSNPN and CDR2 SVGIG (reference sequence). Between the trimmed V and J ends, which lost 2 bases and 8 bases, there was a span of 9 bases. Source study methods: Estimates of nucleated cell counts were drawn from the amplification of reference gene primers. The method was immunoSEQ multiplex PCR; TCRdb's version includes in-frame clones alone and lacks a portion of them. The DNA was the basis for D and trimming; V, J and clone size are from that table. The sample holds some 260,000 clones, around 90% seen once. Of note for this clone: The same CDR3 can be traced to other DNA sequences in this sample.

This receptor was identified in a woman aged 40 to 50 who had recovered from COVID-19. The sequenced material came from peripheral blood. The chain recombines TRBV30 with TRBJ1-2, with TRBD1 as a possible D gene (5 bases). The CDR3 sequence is CAWSRGGGYTF. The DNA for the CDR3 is TGTGCCTGGAGTCGTGGGGGGGGCTACACCTTC.